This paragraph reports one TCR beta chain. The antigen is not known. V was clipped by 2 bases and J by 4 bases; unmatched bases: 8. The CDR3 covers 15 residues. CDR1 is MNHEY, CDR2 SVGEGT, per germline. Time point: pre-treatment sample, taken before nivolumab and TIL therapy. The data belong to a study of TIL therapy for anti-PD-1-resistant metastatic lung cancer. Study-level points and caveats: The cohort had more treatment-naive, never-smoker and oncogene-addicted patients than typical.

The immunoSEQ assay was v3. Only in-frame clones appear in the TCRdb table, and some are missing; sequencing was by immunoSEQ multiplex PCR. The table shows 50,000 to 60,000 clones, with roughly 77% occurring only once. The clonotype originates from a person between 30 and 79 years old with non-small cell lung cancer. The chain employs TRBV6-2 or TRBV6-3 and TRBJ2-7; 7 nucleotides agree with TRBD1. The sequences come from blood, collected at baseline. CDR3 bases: TGTGCCAGCAGTTACCAAGGGGGCGCAGGATACGAGCAGTACTTC. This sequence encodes CASSYQGGAGYEQYF.